This is a list of T cell receptor beta chains from one sample in a study of response to subunit inactivated influenza vaccine. One entry per CDR3 protein, called by TCRdb with MiXCR from the RT-PCR reads. The repertoire holds 800,000 or so distinct CDR3 sequences, with 21% as singletons. Sequenced material: PBMCs from blood, taken 4 to 6 days after vaccination. The origin of the receptors is a man in his fifties or sixties who received an inactivated influenza vaccine. The CDR3 runs from the conserved cysteine through the conserved F or W. Each record gives: CDR3 DNA, CDR3 protein, D gene, J gene, V gene, clone size. The D gene is left open where the match is weak. Not all rows give a size; the values are once, few, many and, for expanded clones, a class.

TGTGCCATCAGTGAGTCTTACTTAGGCACAGATACGCAGTATTTT	CAISESYLGTDTQYF	-	TRBJ2-3	TRBV10-3	few
TGCGCCAGCAGCCCCCTCGGTAGGGGTGGGCAGCCCCAGCATTTT	CASSPLGRGGQPQHF	-	TRBJ1-5	TRBV5-1	few
TGCGCCAGCAGCCAAGAGATCCTGGTCCTCGGCAATGAGCAGTTCTTC	CASSQEILVLGNEQFF	-	TRBJ2-1	TRBV4-1	-
TGCGCCAGCAGCTTGGGATCGGCGGGAGGCGGGTACAATGAGCAGTTCTTC	CASSLGSAGGGYNEQFF	TRBD2	TRBJ2-1	TRBV5-1	-
TGCAGTGCCAGAGGACTAGCGGGAAACGGGGAGCTGTTTTTT	CSARGLAGNGELFF	TRBD2	TRBJ2-2	TRBV20-1	few
TGTGCCAGCAGTTTATCAGTGACAGGGTCGCATCAGCCCCAGCATTTT	CASSLSVTGSHQPQHF	TRBD1	TRBJ1-5	TRBV27	few
TGTGCCAGCTCGAACCCTCTAGCGGGATCAGGAAATGAGCAGTTCTTC	CASSNPLAGSGNEQFF	TRBD2	TRBJ2-1	TRBV28	few
TGCAGTGCTAGAGTGGGGTCTACTCACAATGAGCAGTTCTTC	CSARVGSTHNEQFF	-	TRBJ2-1	TRBV20-1	-
TGCAGCGTTGGGCAGGGGGTCTACGAGCAGTACTTC	CSVGQGVYEQYF	TRBD1	TRBJ2-7	TRBV29-1	many
TGTGCCAGCAGTCTCGGTCCTAGCAATCAGCCCCAGCATTTT	CASSLGPSNQPQHF	-	TRBJ1-5	TRBV5-1	many
TGTGCCATCGCTAGCGGGGGCAACAATGAGCAGTTCTTC	CAIASGGNNEQFF	TRBD2	TRBJ2-1	TRBV10-3	-
TGTGCCAGCAGCTTAAACCCGGGTACCTACAATGAGCAGTTCTTC	CASSLNPGTYNEQFF	-	TRBJ2-1	TRBV7-6	-
TGTGCCAGCAGCGCGGGACAGGGGGCAAGGAATGAGCAGTTCTTC	CASSAGQGARNEQFF	TRBD1	TRBJ2-1	TRBV9	-
TGTGCCAGCAGTCTAGCGGGGAGCTACACCGGGGAGCTGTTTTTT	CASSLAGSYTGELFF	TRBD2	TRBJ2-2	TRBV12-3/TRBV12-4	-
TGTGCCATCAGCGCCCAAATAATCGGGGTCGGAGAGCAGTACTTC	CAISAQIIGVGEQYF	-	TRBJ2-7	TRBV10-3	-
TGTGCCAGCAGGGCTACGGGGAGCCAAGAGACCCAGTACTTC	CASRATGSQETQYF	-	TRBJ2-5	TRBV7-9	few
TGCAGTGCTAGATCCGGACTGAACACCGGGGAGCTGTTTTTT	CSARSGLNTGELFF	-	TRBJ2-2	TRBV20-1	-
TGTGCCAGCAGCTTAACGACTAGCGGGAGGGATGAGCAGTTCTTC	CASSLTTSGRDEQFF	TRBD2	TRBJ2-1	TRBV11-2	-
TGTGCCATCAGCTTGACAGGGACCTCCTACGAGCAGTACTTC	CAISLTGTSYEQYF	TRBD1	TRBJ2-7	TRBV10-3	many
TGTGCCAGCAGGAGGACAGTATCCTTGGCCTACGAGCAGTACTTC	CASRRTVSLAYEQYF	-	TRBJ2-7	TRBV7-2	-
TGTGCCAGCAGTGTCCCCGGGGGCGCGGGGGAGACCCAGTACTTC	CASSVPGGAGETQYF	-	TRBJ2-5	TRBV28	-
TGTGCCAGCAGCCAACGTGGCAGGGTCTACGAGCAGTACTTC	CASSQRGRVYEQYF	-	TRBJ2-7	TRBV6-1	few